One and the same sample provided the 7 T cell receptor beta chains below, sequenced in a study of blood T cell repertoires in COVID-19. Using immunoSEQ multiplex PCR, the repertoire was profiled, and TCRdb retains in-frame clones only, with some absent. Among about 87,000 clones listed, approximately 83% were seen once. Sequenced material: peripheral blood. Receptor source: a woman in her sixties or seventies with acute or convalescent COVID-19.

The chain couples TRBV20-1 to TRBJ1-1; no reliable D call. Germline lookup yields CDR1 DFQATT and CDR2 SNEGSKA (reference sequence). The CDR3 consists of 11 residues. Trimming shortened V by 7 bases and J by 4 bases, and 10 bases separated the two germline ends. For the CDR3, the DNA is TGCAGTGGGCGAGGGTCCACTGAAGCTTTCTTT. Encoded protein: CSGRGSTEAFF.

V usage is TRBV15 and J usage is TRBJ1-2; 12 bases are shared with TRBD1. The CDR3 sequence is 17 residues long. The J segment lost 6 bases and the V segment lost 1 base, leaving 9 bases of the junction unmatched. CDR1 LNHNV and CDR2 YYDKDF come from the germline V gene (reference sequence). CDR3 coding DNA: TGTGCCACCAGCAGAGGCCCTCCGGGACAGGGGGCAAATGGCTACACCTTC. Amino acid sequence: CATSRGPPGQGANGYTF.

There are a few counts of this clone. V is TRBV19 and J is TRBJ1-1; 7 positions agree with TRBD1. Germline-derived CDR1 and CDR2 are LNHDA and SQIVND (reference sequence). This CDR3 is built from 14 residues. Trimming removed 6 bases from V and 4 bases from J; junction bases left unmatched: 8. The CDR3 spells CASREQGTSTEAFF. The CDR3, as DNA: TGTGCCAGTAGGGAACAGGGGACGAGCACTGAAGCTTTCTTT.

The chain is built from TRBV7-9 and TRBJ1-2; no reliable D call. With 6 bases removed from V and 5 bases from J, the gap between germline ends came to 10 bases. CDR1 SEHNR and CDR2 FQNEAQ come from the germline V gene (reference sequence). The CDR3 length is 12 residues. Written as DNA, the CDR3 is TGTGCCAGCAGTTCTCTCAGTTATGGCTACACCTTC. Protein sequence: CASSSLSYGYTF. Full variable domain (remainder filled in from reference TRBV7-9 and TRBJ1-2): DTGVSQNPRHKITKRGQNVTFRCDPISEHNRLYWYRQTLGQGPEFLTYFQNEAQLEKSRLLSDRFSAERPKGSFSTLEIQRTEQGDSAMYLCASSSLSYGYTFGSGTRLTVV.

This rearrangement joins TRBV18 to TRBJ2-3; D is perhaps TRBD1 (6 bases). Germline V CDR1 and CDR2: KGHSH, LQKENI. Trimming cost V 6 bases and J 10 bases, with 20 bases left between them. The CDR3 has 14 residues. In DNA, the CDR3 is TGTGCCAGCTCGCCCGGGACACCCATATACGCGCAGTATTTT. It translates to CASSPGTPIYAQYF. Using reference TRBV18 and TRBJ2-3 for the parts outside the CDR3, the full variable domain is NAGVMQNPRHLVRRRGQEARLRCSPMKGHSHVYWYRQLPEEGLKFMVYLQKENIIDESGMPKERFSAEFPKEGPSILRIQQVVRGDSAAYFCASSPGTPIYAQYFGPGTRLTVL.

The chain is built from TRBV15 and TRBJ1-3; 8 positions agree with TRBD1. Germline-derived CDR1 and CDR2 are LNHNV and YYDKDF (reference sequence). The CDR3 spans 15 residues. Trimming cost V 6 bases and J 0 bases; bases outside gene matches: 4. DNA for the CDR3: TGTGCCACCAGTAGGGACAGGAGCTCTGGAAACACCATATATTTT. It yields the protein CATSRDRSSGNTIYF.

The CDR3 bases are TGTGCCACCAGCATCCGGACCGGGGAGCTGTTTTTT. Amino acid sequence: CATSIRTGELFF. The chain has TRBV15 and TRBJ2-2; D remains ambiguous. The CDR3 consists of 12 residues. Germline V gene data show CDR1 as LNHNV and CDR2 as YYDKDF (reference sequence). Deletions cut 4 bases from V and 5 bases from J, with 5 bases between.